These 29 T cell receptor beta chains originate from one sample sequenced in a study of blood T cell repertoires in COVID-19. Sequencing used immunoSEQ multiplex PCR; TCRdb keeps in-frame clones, though not all of them. The sample lists some 170,000 clones, 70% to 85% occurring once. Input material: PBMCs or T cells enriched from blood (not recorded which). All receptors come from a man aged 50 to 60 who had recovered from COVID-19.

In this sample, this clone turned up once. The V call is TRBV12-3 or TRBV12-4, the J call TRBJ2-7, with TRBD2 as a possible D gene (6 bases). With 6 bases removed from V and 13 bases from J, the gap between germline ends came to 16 bases. This CDR3 spans 11 amino acids. This chain's CDR3 is CASSRGDSVYF. The CDR3 DNA follows: TGTGCCAGCAGCCGTGGGGACTCTGTTTACTTC.

The chain couples TRBV2 to TRBJ2-7; TRBD2 aligns across 15 bases. The CDR3 length is 19 residues. Looked up from germline, CDR1 is SNHLY and CDR2 is FYNNEI. J lost 1 base, V lost 6 bases, and 13 bases had no gene match. The CDR3 region is CASRGAGTSGGFVSYEQYF. CDR3 DNA sequence: TGTGCCAGCAGAGGGGCCGGGACTAGCGGGGGGTTTGTATCCTACGAGCAGTACTTC.

The chain employs TRBV15 and TRBJ2-5; a possible D gene is TRBD1 (5 bases). Germline V gene data show CDR1 as LNHNV and CDR2 as YYDKDF (reference sequence). Trimming left V 4 bases short and J 0 bases short, with 9 bases between. This CDR3 has 14 residues. CDR3 in amino acids: CATSITGNQETQYF. The CDR3 nucleotides are TGTGCCACCAGCATAACAGGTAACCAAGAGACCCAGTACTTC.

The CDR3, as DNA: TGCGCCAGCAGCAACCGGGACAGGGGCGAATCCTACGAGCAGTACTTC. Protein sequence: CASSNRDRGESYEQYF. This chain uses TRBV5-1 with TRBJ2-7; 10 nucleotides line up with TRBD1. CDR1 is SGHRS and CDR2 is YFSETQ in the germline V gene. Germline trimming cut 4 bases from V and 1 base from J; bases unmatched to any gene: 8. There are 16 residues in the CDR3.

This clone was recorded a few times. This chain links TRBV25-1 with TRBJ2-2; 9 bases fit TRBD1. J gave up 3 bases and V 3 bases, and 5 bases lay outside the gene matches. Germline V gives CDR1 MGHDK, CDR2 SYGVNS. The CDR3 contains 16 residues. The CDR3 protein is CASSDPRTGDTGELFF. CDR3 in DNA: TGTGCCAGCAGTGATCCCCGGACAGGGGACACCGGGGAGCTGTTTTTT.

CDR3 in DNA: TGTGCCAGCAGTTTATATGCTAGCTCTGAGACCCAGTACTTC. Encoded protein: CASSLYASSETQYF. The gene calls are TRBV27 and TRBJ2-5, with D possibly TRBD2 on 5 matching bases. CDR1 is MNHEY, CDR2 SMNVEV, per germline (reference sequence). V lost 1 base and J 5 bases, leaving 11 bases between the germline ends. This CDR3 spans 14 amino acids.

This rearrangement joins TRBV7-9 to TRBJ1-1, with TRBD1 matching over 7 bases. CDR1 is SEHNR, CDR2 FQNEAQ, per germline (reference sequence). This CDR3 has 15 residues. Germline trimming cut 2 bases from V and 3 bases from J; bases unmatched to any gene: 6. The CDR3 sequence is CASSLHRGGDTEAFF. The CDR3 DNA is TGTGCCAGCAGCTTACACAGGGGAGGAGACACTGAAGCTTTCTTT.

This chain joins TRBV3-1 (or the pseudogene TRBV3-2) and TRBJ1-6; TRBD1 aligns across 11 bases. This CDR3 spans 15 amino acids. Per germline, CDR1 LGHDT and CDR2 YNNKEL (reference sequence). V was pared by 3 bases and J by 11 bases, with 6 bases of the junction left unmatched. The CDR3 loop is CASSQEDRGLPPLHF. The CDR3 DNA follows: TGTGCCAGCAGCCAGGAGGACAGGGGGCTGCCACCCCTCCACTTT.

This clone appeared once. The rearrangement joins TRBV7-8 to TRBJ2-5; 8 bases agree with TRBD2. The ends lost 0 bases at V and 1 base at J; junction bases unmatched: 10. Looked up from germline, CDR1 is SGHVS and CDR2 is FQNEAQ. This CDR3 has 18 amino acids. Here the CDR3 reads CASSLARSAGAAQETQYF. CDR3 nucleotide sequence: TGTGCCAGCAGCTTAGCGCGATCAGCGGGGGCAGCCCAAGAGACCCAGTACTTC. Full variable domain (remainder filled in from reference TRBV7-8 and TRBJ2-5): GAGVSQSPRYKVAKRGQDVALRCDPISGHVSLFWYQQALGQGPEFLTYFQNEAQLDKSGLPSDRFFAERPEGSVSTLKIQRTQQEDSAVYLCASSLARSAGAAQETQYFGPGTRLLVL.

CDR3 sequence reads: CASSIDQPGPQITQYF. The CDR3 DNA follows: TGCGCCAGCAGCATAGACCAGCCAGGCCCACAGATTACGCAGTATTTT. The chain carries TRBV5-1 and TRBJ2-3; unclear D gene. Germline loops: CDR1 SGHRS, CDR2 YFSETQ. V gave up 4 bases and J gave up 8 bases, with 23 bases separating them. This CDR3 comprises 16 residues.

The chain combines TRBV7-2 with TRBJ1-5; no clear D gene. The V end was cut by 2 bases, the J end by 4 bases, with 9 bases between. The CDR3 extends over 14 amino acids. Germline CDR1 SGHTA, CDR2 FQGNSA. The CDR3 DNA reads as TGTGCCAGCAGCTTAACGGCCGGGAATCAGCCCCAGCATTTT. The encoded protein is CASSLTAGNQPQHF. The full variable domain, with the rest looked up from reference TRBV7-2 and TRBJ1-5, is GAGVSQSPSNKVTEKGKDVELRCDPISGHTALYWYRQSLGQGLEFLIYFQGNSAPDKSGLPSDRFSAERTGGSVSTLTIQRTQQEDSAVYLCASSLTAGNQPQHFGDGTRLSIL.

The chain uses TRBV9 and TRBJ2-3; 8 bases agree with TRBD2. Germline-derived CDR1 and CDR2 are SGDLS and YYNGEE. The CDR3 runs 16 residues. V lost 4 bases to trimming and J lost 1 base; unmatched junction nucleotides: 8. The CDR3 DNA sequence: TGTGCCAGCAGCCTGTGGCGGGGGGACCGCACAGATACGCAGTATTTT. Encoded protein: CASSLWRGDRTDTQYF. Supplemented by reference TRBV9 and TRBJ2-3, the full variable domain reads DSGVTQTPKHLITATGQRVTLRCSPRSGDLSVYWYQQSLDQGLQFLIQYYNGEERAKGNILERFSAQQFPDLHSELNLSSLELGDSALYFCASSLWRGDRTDTQYFGPGTRLTVL.

V and J are TRBV12-3 or TRBV12-4 and TRBJ1-1; D gene uncertain. V shed 3 bases and J shed 0 bases, with 5 bases lying between them. The CDR3 is 13 amino acids. DNA for the CDR3: TGTGCCAGCAGTTTGGCAATGAACACTGAAGCTTTCTTT. The encoded protein is CASSLAMNTEAFF.

The rearrangement links TRBV15 to TRBJ1-3; 7 nucleotides agree with TRBD1. V lost 0 bases to trimming and J lost 2 bases; unmatched junction nucleotides: 1. In germline, CDR1 is LNHNV, CDR2 YYDKDF (reference sequence). This CDR3 has 15 residues. This CDR3 is CATSRDRGAGNTIYF. The DNA for the CDR3 is TGTGCCACCAGCAGAGACAGGGGGGCTGGAAACACCATATATTTT. The full variable domain, with the rest looked up from reference TRBV15 and TRBJ1-3, is DAMVIQNPRYQVTQFGKPVTLSCSQTLNHNVMYWYQQKSSQAPKLLFHYYDKDFNNEADTPDNFQSRRPNTSFCFLDIRSPGLGDTAMYLCATSRDRGAGNTIYFGEGSWLTVV.

Turning to this clone: Different DNA sequences within this sample yield the same CDR3. The rearrangement links TRBV9 to TRBJ1-1, with D tentatively TRBD1 (5 bases). V lost 2 bases and J 2 bases, leaving 10 bases between the germline ends. The CDR3 extends over 14 amino acids. CDR1 and CDR2 (germline): SGDLS, YYNGEE. The DNA for the CDR3 is TGTGCCAGCAGCGTCGGCCAGGGTAACACTGAAGCTTTCTTT. Residues: CASSVGQGNTEAFF. Full variable domain (outside the CDR3, taken from reference TRBV9 and TRBJ1-1): DSGVTQTPKHLITATGQRVTLRCSPRSGDLSVYWYQQSLDQGLQFLIQYYNGEERAKGNILERFSAQQFPDLHSELNLSSLELGDSALYFCASSVGQGNTEAFFGQGTRLTVV.

This clone was seen only once. This chain connects TRBV18 to TRBJ1-1, with a weak D call TRBD1 (5 bases). This CDR3 contains 14 residues. Per the germline V gene, CDR1 is KGHSH and CDR2 is LQKENI. The V gene lost 5 bases and the J gene lost 1 base, with 11 bases spanning the gap. CDR3 coding DNA: TGTGCCAGCTCAACCGACAGAACGAACACTGAAGCTTTCTTT. Its translation: CASSTDRTNTEAFF.

This chain links TRBV6-5 with TRBJ2-2; no definite D call. Per the germline V gene, CDR1 is MNHEY and CDR2 is SVGAGI. This CDR3 spans 15 amino acids. V lost 2 bases and J 1 base, leaving 8 bases between the germline ends. CDR3 amino acids: CASSYAFGNTGELFF. CDR3 DNA sequence: TGTGCCAGCAGTTACGCCTTCGGGAACACCGGGGAGCTGTTTTTT.

The V and J genes are TRBV9 and TRBJ1-3, with 9 bases lining up with TRBD1. The V gene end was trimmed by 5 bases and the J gene end by 1 base; junction bases not matched to a gene: 4. Germline V CDR1 and CDR2: SGDLS, YYNGEE. This CDR3 is 15 amino acids long. The CDR3 DNA follows: TGTGCCAGCAGTACCGGGACAGGGTCTGGAAACACCATATATTTT. It translates to CASSTGTGSGNTIYF.

V usage is TRBV2 and J usage is TRBJ1-1; TRBD1 might be the D (5 bases). In germline, CDR1 is SNHLY, CDR2 FYNNEI. The CDR3 is made up of 14 amino acids. Trimming removed 6 bases at V and 2 bases at J, with 13 bases between. CDR3: CASRSDRHNTEAFF. The DNA of the CDR3 is TGTGCCAGCAGATCTGACAGACATAACACTGAAGCTTTCTTT.

The chain uses TRBV19 and TRBJ1-2, with no clear D. Germline V CDR1 and CDR2: LNHDA, SQIVND (reference sequence). The ends were cut back, 7 bases at V and 8 bases at J, with 14 bases in the middle. The CDR3 totals 12 residues. This CDR3 is CASKGAAEGYTF. As DNA, the CDR3 is TGTGCCAGTAAAGGAGCCGCGGAGGGCTACACCTTC.

Remarks on this clone: Relative to the germline gene, one junction end is altered; a read error may explain this. V usage is TRBV7-7 and J usage is TRBJ2-3; 8 bases map to TRBD2. Germline CDR1 is SSHAT and CDR2 is FNYEAQ (reference sequence). CDR3 length: 15 residues. The CDR3 here is CASSSRGGGTDTQYF. The CDR3 DNA follows: TGTGCTAGCAGCTCCCGGGGGGGTGGCACAGATACGCAGTATTTT.

The gene calls are TRBV4-1 and TRBJ1-6, with a possible D match to TRBD1 (5 bases). Looked up from germline, CDR1 is MGHRA and CDR2 is YSYEKL. The CDR3 loop spans 15 amino acids. Deletions cut 2 bases from V and 9 bases from J, with 14 bases between. This CDR3 reads CASSQQGGIGSPLHF. The CDR3 DNA is TGCGCCAGCAGCCAACAGGGTGGCATTGGTTCACCCCTCCACTTT.

The DNA of the CDR3 is TGTGCCAGCAGTACTCAAACAGCCCCTGGGGCCAACGTCCTGACTTTC. Amino acids: CASSTQTAPGANVLTF. The chain uses TRBV2 and TRBJ2-6; D unresolved. There are 16 residues in the CDR3. Trimming left V 5 bases short and J 2 bases short, with 13 bases between. CDR1 SNHLY and CDR2 FYNNEI come from the germline V gene.

This chain connects TRBV7-9 to TRBJ2-7; the match to TRBD1 covers 11 bases. Germline V CDR1 and CDR2: SEHNR, FQNEAQ (reference sequence). J gave up 1 base and V 2 bases, and 4 bases lay outside the gene matches. The CDR3 extends over 16 amino acids. The CDR3 protein is CASSLLRDRGSYEQYF. The DNA of the CDR3 is TGTGCCAGCAGCTTACTCCGGGACAGGGGGTCCTACGAGCAGTACTTC.

This rearrangement joins TRBV5-6 to TRBJ2-6; 8 positions agree with TRBD1. The ends lost 3 bases at V and 1 base at J; junction bases unmatched: 3. Germline assignment: CDR1 SGHDT and CDR2 YYEEEE. The CDR3 covers 16 residues. CDR3 in amino acids: CASSYWTGSGANVLTF. CDR3 DNA sequence: TGTGCCAGCAGCTATTGGACAGGGTCTGGGGCCAACGTCCTGACTTTC.

There are a few counts of this clone. The chain is built from TRBV3-1 (or the pseudogene TRBV3-2) and TRBJ1-2; tentative D call: TRBD1 (5 bases). The V end lost 1 base, the J end lost 2 bases, and 14 bases lay between the germline ends. The CDR3 contains 16 residues. Germline CDR1 reads LGHDT; CDR2 reads YNNKEL (reference sequence). CDR3 sequence: CASSQGNGGSNYGYTF. CDR3 sequence (DNA): TGTGCCAGCAGCCAAGGCAACGGGGGGAGCAACTATGGCTACACCTTC.

This chain links TRBV3-1 (or the pseudogene TRBV3-2) with TRBJ2-2; D might be TRBD2 (7 bases). Trimming removed 3 bases at V and 6 bases at J, with 11 bases between. The length of the CDR3 is 14 residues. Germline V gives CDR1 LGHDT, CDR2 YNNKEL (reference sequence). This CDR3 reads CASSHTGGAGELFF. For the CDR3, the DNA is TGTGCCAGCAGCCATACGGGGGGCGCCGGGGAGCTGTTTTTT.

The chain carries TRBV19 and TRBJ2-5; a weak D match, TRBD1 (6 bases). The V gene lost 10 bases and the J gene lost 5 bases, with 14 bases spanning the gap. The CDR3 runs 12 residues. Looked up from germline, CDR1 is LNHDA and CDR2 is SQIVND (reference sequence). The CDR3 loop is CATQQGRETQYF. CDR3 DNA sequence: TGTGCCACCCAACAGGGTAGGGAGACCCAGTACTTC.

V usage is TRBV13 and J usage is TRBJ1-1; TRBD1 matches at 7 bases. The CDR3 length is 14 residues. Trimming took 5 bases from V and 4 from J; bases not matched to a gene: 7. Germline CDR1 and CDR2: PRHDT and FYEKMQ (reference sequence). CDR3 amino acids: CASSLRTGVTEAFF. The CDR3 DNA is TGTGCCAGCAGCCTCAGGACAGGTGTCACTGAAGCTTTCTTT.